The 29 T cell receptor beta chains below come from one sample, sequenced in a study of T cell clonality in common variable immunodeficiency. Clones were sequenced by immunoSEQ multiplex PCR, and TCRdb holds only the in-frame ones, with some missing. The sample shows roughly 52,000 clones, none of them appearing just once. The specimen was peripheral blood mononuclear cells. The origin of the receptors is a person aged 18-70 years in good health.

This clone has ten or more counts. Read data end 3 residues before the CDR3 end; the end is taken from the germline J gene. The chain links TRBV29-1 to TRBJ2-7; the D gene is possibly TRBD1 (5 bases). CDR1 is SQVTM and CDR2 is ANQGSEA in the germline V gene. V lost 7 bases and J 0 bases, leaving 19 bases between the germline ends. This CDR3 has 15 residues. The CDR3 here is CSAVWYRQSSYEQYF. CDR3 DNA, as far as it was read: TGCAGCGCTGTCTGGTACAGGCAGAGCTCCTACGAG.

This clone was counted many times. The CDR3 loop reads CASSTLAVTQYF. CDR3 DNA (partial): TGTGCCAGCAGTACCCTAGCGGTGACG. This chain uses TRBV6-2 or TRBV6-3 with TRBJ2-3, with 7 nucleotides matching TRBD2. The CDR3 goes on 3 residues after the read ends, and that part is filled in from the germline J gene. Germline assignment: CDR1 MNHEY and CDR2 SVGEGT. CDR3 length equals 12 residues.

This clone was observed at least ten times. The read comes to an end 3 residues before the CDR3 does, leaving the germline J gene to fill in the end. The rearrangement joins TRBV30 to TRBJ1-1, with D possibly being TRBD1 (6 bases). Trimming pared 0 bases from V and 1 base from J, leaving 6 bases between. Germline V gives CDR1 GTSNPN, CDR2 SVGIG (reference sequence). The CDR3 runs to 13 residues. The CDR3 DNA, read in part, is TGTGCCTGGAGTGTACAGGGGAACACTGAA. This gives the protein CAWSVQGNTE. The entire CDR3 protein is CAWSVQGNTEAFF.

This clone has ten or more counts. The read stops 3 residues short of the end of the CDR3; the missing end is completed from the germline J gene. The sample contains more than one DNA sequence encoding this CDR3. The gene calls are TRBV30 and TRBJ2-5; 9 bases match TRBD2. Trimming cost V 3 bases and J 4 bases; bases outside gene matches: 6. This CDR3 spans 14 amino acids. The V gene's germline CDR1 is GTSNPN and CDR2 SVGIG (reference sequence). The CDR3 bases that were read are TGTGCCTGGAGCGTTCTACTAGCGGGAGAGACC. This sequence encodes CAWSVLLAGET. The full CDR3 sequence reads CAWSVLLAGETQYF.

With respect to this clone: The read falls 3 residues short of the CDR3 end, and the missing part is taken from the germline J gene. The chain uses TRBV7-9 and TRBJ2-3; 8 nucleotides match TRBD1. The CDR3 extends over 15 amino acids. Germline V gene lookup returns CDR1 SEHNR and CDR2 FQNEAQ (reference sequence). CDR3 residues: CASSAVGTGQETQYF. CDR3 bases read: TGTGCCAGCAGCGCGGTGGGGACAGGCCAAGAGACG.

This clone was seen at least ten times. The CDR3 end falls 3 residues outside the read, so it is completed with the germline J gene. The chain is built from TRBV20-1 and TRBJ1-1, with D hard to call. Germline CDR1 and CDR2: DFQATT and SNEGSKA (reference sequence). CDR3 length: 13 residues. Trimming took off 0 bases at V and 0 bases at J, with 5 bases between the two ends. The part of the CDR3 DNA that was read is TGCAGTGCTAGAGACTTTATGAACACTGAA. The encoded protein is CSARDFMNTE. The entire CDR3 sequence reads CSARDFMNTEAFF.

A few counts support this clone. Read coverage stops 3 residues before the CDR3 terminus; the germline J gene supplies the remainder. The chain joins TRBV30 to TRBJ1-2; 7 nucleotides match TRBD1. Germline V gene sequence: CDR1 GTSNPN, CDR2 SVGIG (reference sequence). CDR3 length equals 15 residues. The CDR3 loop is CAWRSRDRSYNDYTF. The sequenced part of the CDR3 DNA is TGTGCCTGGAGGTCCAGGGACAGATCCTACAATGAC. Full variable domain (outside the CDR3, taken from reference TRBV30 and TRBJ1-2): SQTIHQWPATLVQPVGSPLSLECTVEGTSNPNLYWYRQAAGRGLQLLFYSVGIGQISSEVPQNLSASRPQDRQFILSSKKLLLSDSGFYLCAWRSRDRSYNDYTFGSGTRLTVV.

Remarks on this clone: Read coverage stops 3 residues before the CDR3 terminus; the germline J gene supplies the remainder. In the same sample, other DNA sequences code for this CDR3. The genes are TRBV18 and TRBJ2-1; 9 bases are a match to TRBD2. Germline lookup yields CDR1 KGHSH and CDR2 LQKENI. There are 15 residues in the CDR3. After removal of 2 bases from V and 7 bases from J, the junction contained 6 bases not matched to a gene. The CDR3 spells CASSPSAGGRNEQFF. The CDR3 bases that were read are TGTGCCAGCTCACCATCAGCGGGGGGCCGAAATGAG.

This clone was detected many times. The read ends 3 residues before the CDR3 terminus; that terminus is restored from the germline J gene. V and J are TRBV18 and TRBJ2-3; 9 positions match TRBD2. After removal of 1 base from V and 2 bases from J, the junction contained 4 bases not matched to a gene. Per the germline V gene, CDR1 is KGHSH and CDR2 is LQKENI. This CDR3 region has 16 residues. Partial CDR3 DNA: TGTGCCAGCTCACCACTCGGACTAGCGTACACAGATACG. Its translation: CASSPLGLAYTDT. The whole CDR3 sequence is CASSPLGLAYTDTQYF.

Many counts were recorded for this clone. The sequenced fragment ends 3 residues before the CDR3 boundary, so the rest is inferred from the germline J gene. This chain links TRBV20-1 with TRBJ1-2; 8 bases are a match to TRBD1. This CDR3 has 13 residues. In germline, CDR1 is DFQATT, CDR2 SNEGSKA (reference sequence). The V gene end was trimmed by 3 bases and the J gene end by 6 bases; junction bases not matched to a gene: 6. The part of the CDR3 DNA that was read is TGCAGTGCTAGCGTCCGGGACAGGAATGGC. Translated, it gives CSASVRDRNG. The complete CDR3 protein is CSASVRDRNGYTF.

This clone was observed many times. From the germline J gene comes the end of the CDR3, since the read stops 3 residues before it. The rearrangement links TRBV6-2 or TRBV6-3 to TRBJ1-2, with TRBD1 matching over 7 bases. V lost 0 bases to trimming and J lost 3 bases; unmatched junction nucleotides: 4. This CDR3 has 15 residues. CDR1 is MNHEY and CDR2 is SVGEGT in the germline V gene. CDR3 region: CASSYSTGDHYGYTF. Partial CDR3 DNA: TGTGCCAGCAGTTACTCTACAGGGGACCACTATGGC.

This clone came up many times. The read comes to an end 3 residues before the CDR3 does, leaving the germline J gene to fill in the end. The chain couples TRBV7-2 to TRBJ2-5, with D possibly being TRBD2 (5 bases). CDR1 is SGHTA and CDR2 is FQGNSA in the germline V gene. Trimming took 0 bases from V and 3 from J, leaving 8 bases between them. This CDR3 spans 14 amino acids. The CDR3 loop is CASSLAYGEETQYF. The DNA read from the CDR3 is TGTGCCAGCAGCTTAGCCTACGGGGAAGAGACC. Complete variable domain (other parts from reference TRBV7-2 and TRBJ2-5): GAGVSQSPSNKVTEKGKDVELRCDPISGHTALYWYRQSLGQGLEFLIYFQGNSAPDKSGLPSDRFSAERTGGSVSTLTIQRTQQEDSAVYLCASSLAYGEETQYFGPGTRLLVL.

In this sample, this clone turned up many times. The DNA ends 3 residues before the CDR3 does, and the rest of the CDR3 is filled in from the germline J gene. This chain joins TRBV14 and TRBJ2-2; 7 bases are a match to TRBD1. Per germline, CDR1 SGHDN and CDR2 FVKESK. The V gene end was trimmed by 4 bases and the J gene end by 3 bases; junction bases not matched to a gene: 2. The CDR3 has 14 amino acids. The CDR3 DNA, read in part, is TGTGCCAGCAGCCTACAGGGGTACACCGGGGAG. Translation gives CASSLQGYTGE. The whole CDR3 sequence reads CASSLQGYTGELFF.

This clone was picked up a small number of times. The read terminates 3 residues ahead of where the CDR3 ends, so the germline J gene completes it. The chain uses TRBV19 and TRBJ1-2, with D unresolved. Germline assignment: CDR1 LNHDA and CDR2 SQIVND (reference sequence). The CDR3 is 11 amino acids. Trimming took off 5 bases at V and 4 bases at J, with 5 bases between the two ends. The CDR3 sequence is CASSAGYGYTF. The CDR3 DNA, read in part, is TGTGCCAGTAGTGCAGGCTATGGC.

The CDR3 spells CASSPSDRGLGYTF. The sequenced part of the CDR3 DNA is TGTGCCAGCTCACCCTCGGACAGGGGGCTCGGC. The chain joins TRBV18 to TRBJ1-2, with 11 bases aligning to TRBD1. The observed sequence ends 3 residues before the CDR3 terminus, with the missing tail filled in from the germline J gene. In germline, CDR1 is KGHSH, CDR2 LQKENI. CDR3 length equals 14 residues.

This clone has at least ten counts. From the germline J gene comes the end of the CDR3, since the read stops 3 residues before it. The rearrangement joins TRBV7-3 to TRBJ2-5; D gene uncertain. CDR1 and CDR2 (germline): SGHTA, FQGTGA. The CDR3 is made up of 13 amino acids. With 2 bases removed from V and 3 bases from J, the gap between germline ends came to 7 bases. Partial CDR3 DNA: TGTGCCAGCAGCTTAGCCAAGGAAGAGACC. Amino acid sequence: CASSLAKEET. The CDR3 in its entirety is CASSLAKEETQYF.

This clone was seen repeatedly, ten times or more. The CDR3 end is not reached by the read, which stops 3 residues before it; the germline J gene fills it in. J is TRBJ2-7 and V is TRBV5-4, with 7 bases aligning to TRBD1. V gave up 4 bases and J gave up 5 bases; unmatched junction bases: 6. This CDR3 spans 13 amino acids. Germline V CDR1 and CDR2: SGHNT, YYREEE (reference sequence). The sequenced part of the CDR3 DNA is TGTGCCAGCAGCAAAAACAGGGGAGACGAG. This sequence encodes CASSKNRGDE. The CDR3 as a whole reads CASSKNRGDEQYF.

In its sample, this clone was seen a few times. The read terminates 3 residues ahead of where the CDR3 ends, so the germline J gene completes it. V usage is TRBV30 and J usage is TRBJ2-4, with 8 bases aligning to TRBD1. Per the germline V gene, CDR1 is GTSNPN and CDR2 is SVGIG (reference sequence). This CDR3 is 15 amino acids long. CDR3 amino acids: CAWSPMAGGTQPQYF. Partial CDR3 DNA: TGTGCCTGGAGTCCGATGGCAGGGGGCACTCAGCCT.

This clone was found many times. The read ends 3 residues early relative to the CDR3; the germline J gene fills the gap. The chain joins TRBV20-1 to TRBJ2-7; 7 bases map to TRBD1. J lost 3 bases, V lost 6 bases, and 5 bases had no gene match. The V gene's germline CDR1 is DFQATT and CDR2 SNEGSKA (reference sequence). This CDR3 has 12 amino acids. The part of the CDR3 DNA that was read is TGCAGTGCAAGGGGGCAGATCTACGAG. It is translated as CSARGQIYE. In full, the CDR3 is CSARGQIYEQYF.

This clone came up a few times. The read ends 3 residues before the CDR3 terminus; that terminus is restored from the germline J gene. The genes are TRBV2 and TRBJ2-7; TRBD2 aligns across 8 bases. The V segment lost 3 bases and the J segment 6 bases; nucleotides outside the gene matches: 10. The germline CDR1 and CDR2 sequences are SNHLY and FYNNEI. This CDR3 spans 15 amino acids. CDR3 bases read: TGTGCCAGCAGTGACTCAAGCGGGAGTCGCGGCGAG. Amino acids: CASSDSSGSRGE. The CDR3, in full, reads CASSDSSGSRGEQYF. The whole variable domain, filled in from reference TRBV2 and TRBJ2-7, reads EPEVTQTPSHQVTQMGQEVILRCVPISNHLYFYWYRQILGQKVEFLVSFYNNEISEKSEIFDDQFSVERPDGSNFTLKIRSTKLEDSAMYFCASSDSSGSRGEQYFGPGTRLTVT.

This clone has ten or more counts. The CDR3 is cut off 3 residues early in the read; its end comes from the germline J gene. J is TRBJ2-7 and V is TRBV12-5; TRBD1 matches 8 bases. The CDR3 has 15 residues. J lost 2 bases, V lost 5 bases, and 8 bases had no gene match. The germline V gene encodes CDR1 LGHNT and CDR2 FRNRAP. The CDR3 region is CASGASWTGPYEQYF. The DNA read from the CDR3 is TGTGCTAGTGGTGCTTCGTGGACAGGGCCCTACGAG. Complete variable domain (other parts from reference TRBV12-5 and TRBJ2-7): DARVTQTPRHKVTEMGQEVTMRCQPILGHNTVFWYRQTMMQGLELLAYFRNRAPLDDSGMPKDRFSAEMPDATLATLKIQPSEPRDSAVYFCASGASWTGPYEQYFGPGTRLTVT.

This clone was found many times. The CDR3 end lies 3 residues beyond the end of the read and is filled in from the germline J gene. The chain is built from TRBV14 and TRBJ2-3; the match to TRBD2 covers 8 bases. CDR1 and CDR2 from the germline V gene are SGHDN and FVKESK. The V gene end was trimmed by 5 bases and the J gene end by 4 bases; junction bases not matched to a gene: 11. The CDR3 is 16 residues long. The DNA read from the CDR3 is TGTGCCAGCAGCAGACTCGGGAGCGGGAGACCAGATACG. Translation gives CASSRLGSGRPDT. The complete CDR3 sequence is CASSRLGSGRPDTQYF.

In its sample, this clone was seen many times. Incomplete CDR3 DNA: TGCAGTGCTGGTCCAGCGGGAGAAGAGACC. Protein sequence: CSAGPAGEET. The CDR3 reads in full as CSAGPAGEETQYF. The chain has TRBV20-1 and TRBJ2-5; TRBD2 matches 8 bases. Read data end 3 residues before the CDR3 end; the end is taken from the germline J gene. Germline CDR1 is DFQATT and CDR2 is SNEGSKA (reference sequence). CDR3 length: 13 amino acids. With V trimmed by 5 bases and J by 3 bases, 5 bases remained unmatched.

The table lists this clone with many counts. The DNA read from the CDR3 is TGTGCCAGCAGCTTAGAGGGGGTA. Translated, it gives CASSLEGV. The whole CDR3 sequence reads CASSLEGVAFF. The genes are TRBV7-9 and TRBJ1-1; TRBD1 might be the D (6 bases). The read terminates 3 residues before the CDR3 end, so the remaining end is supplied by the germline J gene. From germline, CDR1 is SEHNR and CDR2 FQNEAQ (reference sequence). The CDR3 totals 11 residues.

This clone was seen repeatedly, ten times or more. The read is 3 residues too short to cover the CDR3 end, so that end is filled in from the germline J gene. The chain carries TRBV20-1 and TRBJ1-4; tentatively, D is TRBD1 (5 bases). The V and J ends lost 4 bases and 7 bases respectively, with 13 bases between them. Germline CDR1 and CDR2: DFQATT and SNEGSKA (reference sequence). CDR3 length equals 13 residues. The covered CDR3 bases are TGCAGTGCTATGGGTATAGGGGTTGAAAAA. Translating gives CSAMGIGVEK. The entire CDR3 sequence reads CSAMGIGVEKLFF.

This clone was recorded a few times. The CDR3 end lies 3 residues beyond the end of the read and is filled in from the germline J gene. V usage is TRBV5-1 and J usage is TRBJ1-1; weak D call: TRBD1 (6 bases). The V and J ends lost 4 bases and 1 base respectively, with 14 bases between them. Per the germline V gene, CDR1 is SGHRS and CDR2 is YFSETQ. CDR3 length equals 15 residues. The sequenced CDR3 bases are TGCGCCAGCAGCCCCGATCTGACAGGGAACACTGAA. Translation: CASSPDLTGNTE. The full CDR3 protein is CASSPDLTGNTEAFF.

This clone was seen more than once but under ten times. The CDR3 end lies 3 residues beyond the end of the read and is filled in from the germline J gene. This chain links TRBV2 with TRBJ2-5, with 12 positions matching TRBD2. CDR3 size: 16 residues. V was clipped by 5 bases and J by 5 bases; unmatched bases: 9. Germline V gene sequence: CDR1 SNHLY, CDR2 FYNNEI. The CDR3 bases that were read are TGTGCCAGCAGTATTCAGAGACTAGCGGGAGTGGAGACC. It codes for CASSIQRLAGVET. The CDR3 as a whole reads CASSIQRLAGVETQYF.

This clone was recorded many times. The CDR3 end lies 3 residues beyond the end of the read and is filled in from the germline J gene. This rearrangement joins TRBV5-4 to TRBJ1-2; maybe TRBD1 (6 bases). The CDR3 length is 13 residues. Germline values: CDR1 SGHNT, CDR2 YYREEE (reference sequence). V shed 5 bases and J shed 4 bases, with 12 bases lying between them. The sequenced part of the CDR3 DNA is TGTGCCAGCAGTTTAGACAGGACCTATGGC. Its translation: CASSLDRTYG. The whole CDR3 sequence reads CASSLDRTYGYTF.

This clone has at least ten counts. The CDR3 is CAAHPTGRSTEAFF. CDR3 bases read: TGTGCAGCCCACCCGACAGGGAGAAGCACTGAA. The chain couples TRBV19 to TRBJ1-1; 7 bases line up with TRBD1. The read ends 3 residues early relative to the CDR3; the germline J gene fills the gap. The CDR3 has 14 amino acids. Germline CDR1 and CDR2: LNHDA and SQIVND (reference sequence). Filled out from reference TRBV19 and TRBJ1-1, the complete variable domain reads DGGITQSPKYLFRKEGQNVTLSCEQNLNHDAMYWYRQDPGQGLRLIYYSQIVNDFQKGDIAEGYSVSREKKESFPLTVTSAQKNPTAFYLCAAHPTGRSTEAFFGQGTRLTVV.